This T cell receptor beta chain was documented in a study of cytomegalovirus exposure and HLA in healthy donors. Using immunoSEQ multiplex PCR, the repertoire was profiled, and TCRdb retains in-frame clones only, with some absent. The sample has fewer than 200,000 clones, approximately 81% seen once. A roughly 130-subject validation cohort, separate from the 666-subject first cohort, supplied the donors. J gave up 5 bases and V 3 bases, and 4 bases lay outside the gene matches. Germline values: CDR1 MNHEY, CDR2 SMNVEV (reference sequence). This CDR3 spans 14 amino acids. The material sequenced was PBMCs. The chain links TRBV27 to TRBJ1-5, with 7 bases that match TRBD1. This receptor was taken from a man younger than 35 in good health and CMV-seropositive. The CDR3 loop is CASSFRQGDQPQHF. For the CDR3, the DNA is TGTGCCAGCAGTTTTCGACAGGGCGATCAGCCCCAGCATTTT.